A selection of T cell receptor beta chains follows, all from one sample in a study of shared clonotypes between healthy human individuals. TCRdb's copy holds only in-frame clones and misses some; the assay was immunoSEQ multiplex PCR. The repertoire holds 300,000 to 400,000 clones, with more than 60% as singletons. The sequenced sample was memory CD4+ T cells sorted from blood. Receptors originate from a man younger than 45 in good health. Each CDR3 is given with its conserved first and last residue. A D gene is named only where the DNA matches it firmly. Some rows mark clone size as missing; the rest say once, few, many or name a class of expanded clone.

cdr3_aa: CASTTGVYYNEQFF; cdr3_nt: TGCGCCAGCACGACGGGAGTGTACTACAATGAGCAGTTCTTC; d_call: -; clone_size: -; j_call: TRBJ2-1; v_call: TRBV5-1
cdr3_aa: CASSTPGQYQETQYF; cdr3_nt: TGTGCCAGCAGTACCCCGGGACAGTACCAAGAGACCCAGTACTTC; d_call: TRBD1; clone_size: -; j_call: TRBJ2-5; v_call: TRBV27
cdr3_aa: CASSRQGKGLNTEAFF; cdr3_nt: TGCGCCAGCAGCAGACAGGGGAAGGGGCTGAACACTGAAGCTTTCTTT; d_call: TRBD1; clone_size: -; j_call: TRBJ1-1; v_call: TRBV5-1
cdr3_aa: CAISHDRDTGELFF; cdr3_nt: TGTGCCATCAGTCACGACAGGGACACCGGGGAGCTGTTTTTT; d_call: TRBD1; clone_size: -; j_call: TRBJ2-2; v_call: TRBV10-3
cdr3_aa: CATSRGQGVSGNTIYF; cdr3_nt: TGTGCCACCAGCAGGGGACAGGGCGTTTCTGGAAACACCATATATTTT; d_call: TRBD1; clone_size: -; j_call: TRBJ1-3; v_call: TRBV15
cdr3_aa: CASSLGGTQETQYF; cdr3_nt: TGTGCCAGCAGTTTGGGGGGAACCCAAGAGACCCAGTACTTC; d_call: -; clone_size: -; j_call: TRBJ2-5; v_call: TRBV28
cdr3_aa: CASSLVYTDTQYF; cdr3_nt: TGCGCCAGCAGCTTGGTGTACACAGATACGCAGTATTTT; d_call: -; clone_size: few; j_call: TRBJ2-3; v_call: TRBV5-1
cdr3_aa: CASSREGDRQYF; cdr3_nt: TGTGCCAGCAGTCGAGAGGGGGACAGGCAGTACTTC; d_call: TRBD1; clone_size: -; j_call: TRBJ2-7; v_call: TRBV2
cdr3_aa: CASSTTSGRGEQFF; cdr3_nt: TGCGCCAGCAGCACGACTAGCGGGAGAGGTGAGCAGTTCTTC; d_call: TRBD2; clone_size: few; j_call: TRBJ2-1; v_call: TRBV5-1
cdr3_aa: CASSQRTVEAFF; cdr3_nt: TGTGCCAGCAGTCAGCGGACGGTTGAAGCTTTCTTT; d_call: -; clone_size: few; j_call: TRBJ1-1; v_call: TRBV28
cdr3_aa: CASSGPLGGGPHEQYF; cdr3_nt: TGTGCCAGCAGTGGCCCGTTGGGGGGAGGGCCACACGAGCAGTACTTC; d_call: TRBD2; clone_size: -; j_call: TRBJ2-7; v_call: TRBV2
cdr3_aa: CSVDQAGVYNEQFF; cdr3_nt: TGCAGCGTGGACCAAGCGGGGGTATACAATGAGCAGTTCTTC; d_call: TRBD2; clone_size: -; j_call: TRBJ2-1; v_call: TRBV29-1
cdr3_aa: CASSEGARGTGELFF; cdr3_nt: TGTGCCAGCAGTGAGGGGGCGAGGGGGACCGGGGAGCTGTTTTTT; d_call: -; clone_size: once; j_call: TRBJ2-2; v_call: TRBV25-1
cdr3_aa: CASSSLKISYEQYF; cdr3_nt: TGTGCCAGCAGTTCATTGAAGATCTCCTACGAGCAGTACTTC; d_call: -; clone_size: -; j_call: TRBJ2-7; v_call: TRBV27